Following are 27 T cell receptor beta chains from one sample sequenced in a study of regulatory T cells in long-lasting Graves disease. Building the TCR beta libraries relied on iRepertoire HTBI primers, and CDR3 regions underwent Arm-PCR. TCRdb used MiXCR to reprocess the multiplex PCR reads, holding one entry per CDR3 protein. The data contain roughly 500,000 distinct CDR3 sequences, around an eighth of them singletons. Time point in this sample: newly diagnosed GD, antithyroid drugs for less than 3 months. With RNA extracted from PBMCs as input, the TCR library was made. The sample was also linked to a second study, of T cells in Graves' hyperthyroidism and ophthalmopathy.

Sequences were derived from peripheral blood mononuclear cells (PBMCs), sampled at new diagnosis, from a patient treated with antithyroid drugs. These receptors were collected from a man under 40 with Graves disease.

The table lists this clonotype with a few counts. The chain uses TRBV30 and TRBJ1-6; D is uncertain. Deletions cut 0 bases from V and 15 bases from J, with 9 bases between. The CDR3 loop spans 11 amino acids. Germline loops: CDR1 GTSNPN, CDR2 SVGIG (reference sequence). As DNA, the CDR3 is TGTGCCTGGAGTGTACTTGCCCTCCTCCACTTT. Its translation: CAWSVLALLHF.

This clonotype was seen ten or more times. The V call is TRBV7-9, the J call TRBJ2-1, with 8 positions matching TRBD2. The CDR3 has 18 residues. Germline loops: CDR1 SEHNR, CDR2 FQNEAQ (reference sequence). Losses at the gene ends were 1 base for V and 0 bases for J; bases not matched to a gene: 8. CDR3 region: CASSLGGGSGSSYNEQFF. CDR3 sequence (DNA): TGTGCCAGCAGCTTAGGTGGCGGGAGCGGGAGCTCCTACAATGAGCAGTTCTTC. Supplemented by reference TRBV7-9 and TRBJ2-1, the full variable domain reads DTGVSQNPRHKITKRGQNVTFRCDPISEHNRLYWYRQTLGQGPEFLTYFQNEAQLEKSRLLSDRFSAERPKGSFSTLEIQRTEQGDSAMYLCASSLGGGSGSSYNEQFFGPGTRLTVL.

This chain connects TRBV12-3 or TRBV12-4 to TRBJ2-3; 10 bases match TRBD2. The V gene end was trimmed by 4 bases and the J gene end by 2 bases; junction bases not matched to a gene: 6. The CDR3 has 16 residues. CDR3 protein: CASSSSGGKSTDTQYF. The CDR3, as DNA: TGTGCCAGCAGTTCTAGCGGGGGAAAATCCACAGATACGCAGTATTTT.

Worth noting for this clonotype: Since a much larger clone is just one base distant, this may be a read error. V and J are TRBV6-2 or TRBV6-3 and TRBJ2-2; D is possibly TRBD2 (6 bases). Germline assignment: CDR1 MNHEY and CDR2 SVGEGT. The CDR3 has 16 residues. CDR3 amino acids: CASRTRPGLNTVELFF. The CDR3, as DNA: TGTGCCAGCAGGACTCGACCGGGACTTAACACCGTGGAGCTGTTTTTT.

This clonotype appeared many times. The genes are TRBV6-1 and TRBJ2-7, with D possibly being TRBD1 (5 bases). The V gene lost 6 bases and the J gene lost 3 bases, with 21 bases spanning the gap. This CDR3 is 16 amino acids long. In germline, CDR1 is MNHNS, CDR2 SASEGT. DNA of the CDR3: TGTGCCAGCAGAAACTCCAGGGTTCGACCAATCTACGAGCAGTACTTC. This codes for CASRNSRVRPIYEQYF.

The J gene is TRBJ2-7, the V gene TRBV20-1, with D perhaps TRBD2 (6 bases). The length of the CDR3 is 14 residues. Trimming stripped 2 bases from V and 3 bases from J, with 14 bases between. Germline CDR1 DFQATT, CDR2 SNEGSKA (reference sequence). The CDR3 bases are TGCAGTGCTAGACTCCGGGACTCCTTCTACGAGCAGTACTTC. As protein: CSARLRDSFYEQYF.

The chain is built from TRBV18 and TRBJ1-5; 9 positions agree with TRBD1. The closer fit of TRBJ2-3 to the DNA end suggests the J call may be wrong. CDR3 length equals 16 residues. Germline CDR1 KGHSH, CDR2 LQKENI. CDR3 sequence reads: CASSRTGEGFNQPQYF. CDR3 bases: TGTGCCAGCTCACGGACAGGGGAGGGGTTCAATCAGCCCCAGTATTTT.

This clonotype has ten or more counts. The chain carries TRBV7-2 and TRBJ2-7; D possibly corresponds to TRBD2 (6 bases). Between the trimmed V and J ends, which lost 5 bases and 6 bases, there was a span of 20 bases. The CDR3 loop spans 15 amino acids. Germline V gene lookup returns CDR1 SGHTA and CDR2 FQGNSA. CDR3 sequence reads: CASSPSGLTGREQYF. The CDR3 DNA reads as TGTGCCAGCAGCCCCTCGGGACTCACCGGTCGCGAGCAGTACTTC. Supplemented by reference TRBV7-2 and TRBJ2-7, the full variable domain reads GAGVSQSPSNKVTEKGKDVELRCDPISGHTALYWYRQSLGQGLEFLIYFQGNSAPDKSGLPSDRFSAERTGGSVSTLTIQRTQQEDSAVYLCASSPSGLTGREQYFGPGTRLTVT.

This clonotype was seen repeatedly, ten times or more. The rearrangement links TRBV6-1 to TRBJ2-3, with 7 bases aligning to TRBD1. Per the germline V gene, CDR1 is MNHNS and CDR2 is SASEGT. This CDR3 has 14 residues. With V trimmed by 3 bases and J by 3 bases, 3 bases remained unmatched. The DNA of the CDR3 is TGTGCCAGCAGTGAGACAGGGTGGACAGATACGCAGTATTTT. Protein product: CASSETGWTDTQYF.

This sequence joins TRBV10-3 and TRBJ2-1; 8 nucleotides agree with TRBD1. This CDR3 contains 15 residues. With V trimmed by 3 bases and J by 2 bases, 3 bases remained unmatched. Germline CDR1 is ENHRY and CDR2 is SYGVKD. In nucleotides, the CDR3 is TGTGCCATCAGTGAACCGGACAGGGCCTACAATGAGCAGTTCTTC. Translated, it gives CAISEPDRAYNEQFF.

At least ten counts were recorded for this clonotype. This chain uses TRBV9 with TRBJ2-7, with TRBD2 identical over 9 bases. Trimming at V came to 0 bases and at J to 5 bases, leaving 3 bases not matched to a gene. The CDR3 runs to 14 residues. Germline lookup yields CDR1 SGDLS and CDR2 YYNGEE. DNA of the CDR3: TGTGCCAGCAGCGTAGAGGGACTAGCAGACGAGCAGTACTTC. Translation: CASSVEGLADEQYF.

This clonotype was seen ten or more times. The V gene is TRBV20-1, the J gene TRBJ2-3; 9 bases are a match to TRBD2. This CDR3 is built from 15 residues. The germline V gene encodes CDR1 DFQATT and CDR2 SNEGSKA (reference sequence). V was clipped by 1 base and J by 5 bases; unmatched bases: 7. CDR3 DNA: TGCAGTGCTAGAGCCCCCAGCGGGAGGATAGATACGCAGTATTTT. Translation gives CSARAPSGRIDTQYF.

This chain links TRBV19 with TRBJ1-1; the D is unclear. Trimming left V 3 bases short and J 5 bases short, with 13 bases between. This CDR3 is 14 amino acids long. Germline V gene lookup returns CDR1 LNHDA and CDR2 SQIVND (reference sequence). The CDR3 protein is CASSIGIGNTEAFF. The CDR3 region has the DNA TGTGCCAGTAGTATCGGTATAGGGAATACTGAAGCTTTCTTT.

This chain joins TRBV18 and TRBJ2-3; 7 bases map to TRBD2. This CDR3 has 15 amino acids. Per the germline V gene, CDR1 is KGHSH and CDR2 is LQKENI. J lost 3 bases, V lost 1 base, and 4 bases had no gene match. CDR3 nucleotide sequence: TGTGCCAGCTCACCACGGGCGGGAGTGACAGATACGCAGTATTTT. It translates to CASSPRAGVTDTQYF. Variable domain in full (rest from reference TRBV18 and TRBJ2-3): NAGVMQNPRHLVRRRGQEARLRCSPMKGHSHVYWYRQLPEEGLKFMVYLQKENIIDESGMPKERFSAEFPKEGPSILRIQQVVRGDSAAYFCASSPRAGVTDTQYFGPGTRLTVL.

The table lists this clonotype with many counts. The CDR3: CASSLLAGTSYEQYF. The CDR3 DNA sequence: TGTGCCAGCAGTTTATTGGCAGGGACTTCCTACGAGCAGTACTTC. The V call is TRBV27, the J call TRBJ2-7, with D perhaps TRBD2 (6 bases). The V end lost 1 base, the J end lost 1 base, and 11 bases lay between the germline ends. This CDR3 has 15 amino acids. The V gene's germline CDR1 is MNHEY and CDR2 SMNVEV (reference sequence).

The chain joins TRBV9 to TRBJ2-3; D is perhaps TRBD2 (5 bases). CDR1 SGDLS and CDR2 YYNGEE come from the germline V gene. V lost 3 bases, J lost 0 bases, and 11 bases lay in between. The CDR3 extends over 15 amino acids. CDR3 nucleotides: TGTGCCAGCAGCGGAGAATGGACTAGCACAGATACGCAGTATTTT. This sequence encodes CASSGEWTSTDTQYF.

This clonotype has a single count. The rearrangement uses TRBV5-6 and TRBJ2-7; no definite D call. The V end lost 3 bases, the J end lost 0 bases, and 10 bases lay between the germline ends. The germline V gene has CDR1 SGHDT and CDR2 YYEEEE. The CDR3 is made up of 14 amino acids. CDR3 DNA sequence: TGTGCCAGCAGCTATCTTTTAAGCTCCTACGAGCAGTACTTC. Protein product: CASSYLLSSYEQYF.

There are many counts of this clonotype. An end of the junction does not agree with germline; a read error may underlie this. The V call is TRBV7-2, the J call TRBJ2-1, with 7 bases lining up with TRBD1. The CDR3 extends over 15 amino acids. The V gene's germline CDR1 is SGHTA and CDR2 FQGNSA. The CDR3 is CASSLRDSSYNEQFF. The CDR3 DNA reads as TGCGCCAGCAGCCTGAGGGACAGCTCCTACAATGAGCAGTTCTTC.

This clonotype was seen at least ten times. The chain joins TRBV2 to TRBJ1-1; D remains ambiguous. Germline V gives CDR1 SNHLY, CDR2 FYNNEI. The CDR3 is made up of 11 amino acids. Trimming took 3 bases from V and 6 from J, leaving 5 bases between them. DNA for the CDR3: TGTGCCAGCAGTGATAAGGCTGAAGCTTTCTTT. Translating gives CASSDKAEAFF.

V is TRBV11-2 and J is TRBJ2-1, with D perhaps TRBD2 (6 bases). Germline CDR1 and CDR2: SGHAT and FQNNGV. The V end lost 5 bases, the J end lost 8 bases, and 16 bases lay between the germline ends. The CDR3 is 14 amino acids. The CDR3 DNA follows: TGTGCCAGCAGCCCGGGAGCATTGCTTCATGAGCAGTTCTTC. Amino acid sequence: CASSPGALLHEQFF.

This clonotype was picked up many times. The chain carries TRBV29-1 and TRBJ2-6; possibly TRBD1 or TRBD2 for D (6 bases each). The CDR3 is made up of 15 amino acids. Trimming cost V 5 bases and J 2 bases, with 13 bases left between them. Germline V CDR1 and CDR2: SQVTM, ANQGSEA. The CDR3 region has the DNA TGCAGCGTTCGTCCGGGGGCGGCTGGGGCCAACGTCCTGACTTTC. Protein sequence: CSVRPGAAGANVLTF.

CDR3 amino acids: CASSSTGTGLNEQFF. CDR3 sequence (DNA): TGTGCCAGCAGCTCGACCGGGACAGGGTTGAATGAGCAGTTCTTC. The chain has TRBV11-1 and TRBJ2-1, with 9 bases that match TRBD1. Germline V gives CDR1 SGHAT, CDR2 FQDESV (reference sequence). This CDR3 spans 15 amino acids. V dropped 4 bases and J dropped 7; count of bases not matched to a gene: 8.

V is TRBV5-4 and J is TRBJ2-2, with D perhaps matching TRBD1 (6 bases). The ends were cut back, 4 bases at V and 6 bases at J, with 13 bases in the middle. The CDR3 runs to 14 residues. Germline assignment: CDR1 SGHNT and CDR2 YYREEE (reference sequence). This chain's CDR3 is CASSPQGFAGELFF. The CDR3 nucleotides are TGTGCCAGCAGCCCCCAGGGGTTCGCCGGGGAGCTGTTTTTT.

This clonotype was seen many times. CDR3 protein: CSVELAGEFGYEQYF. CDR3 DNA sequence: TGCAGCGTTGAACTAGCGGGAGAGTTCGGTTACGAGCAGTACTTC. The V call is TRBV29-1, the J call TRBJ2-7; 10 nucleotides line up with TRBD2. This CDR3 region has 15 residues. Germline V gene data show CDR1 as SQVTM and CDR2 as ANQGSEA. V gave up 2 bases and J gave up 4 bases; unmatched junction bases: 8.

Note on this clonotype: A much bigger clone sits one base away, suggesting this may be a read error. A read error is likely, as this CDR3 ends without the conserved phenylalanine or tryptophan. This chain uses TRBV14 with TRBJ2-7, with unresolved D. The CDR3 is made up of 15 amino acids. Germline V gene data show CDR1 as SGHDN and CDR2 as FVKESK. With 1 base removed from V and 2 bases from J, the gap between germline ends came to 12 bases. This chain's CDR3 is CASSQGPQVTYEQYL. The CDR3 DNA reads TGTGCCAGCAGCCAAGGACCGCAGGTCACCTACGAGCAGTACCTC.

This clonotype has just a few counts. The rearrangement joins TRBV19 to TRBJ2-1, with 7 bases identical to TRBD2. The V and J ends lost 7 bases and 6 bases, in that order; junction bases with no gene match: 12. Per the germline V gene, CDR1 is LNHDA and CDR2 is SQIVND (reference sequence). CDR3 size: 15 residues. DNA for the CDR3: TGTGCCAGTACCACACCCGGACTAGAAATCAATGAGCAGTTCTTC. It translates to CASTTPGLEINEQFF.

This clonotype has a handful of counts. The genes are TRBV5-5 and TRBJ1-1; TRBD1 agrees at 9 bases. The germline V gene encodes CDR1 SGHKS and CDR2 YYEKEE (reference sequence). J gave up 5 bases and V 2 bases, and 7 bases lay outside the gene matches. The length of the CDR3 is 15 residues. The CDR3 is CASSFGTGWKTEAFF. In DNA form, the CDR3 reads TGTGCCAGCAGCTTCGGGACAGGGTGGAAGACTGAAGCTTTCTTT. The variable domain in full, with the rest retrieved from reference TRBV5-5 and TRBJ1-1, is DAGVTQSPTHLIKTRGQQVTLRCSPISGHKSVSWYQQVLGQGPQFIFQYYEKEERGRGNFPDRFSARQFPNYSSELNVNALLLGDSALYLCASSFGTGWKTEAFFGQGTRLTVV.